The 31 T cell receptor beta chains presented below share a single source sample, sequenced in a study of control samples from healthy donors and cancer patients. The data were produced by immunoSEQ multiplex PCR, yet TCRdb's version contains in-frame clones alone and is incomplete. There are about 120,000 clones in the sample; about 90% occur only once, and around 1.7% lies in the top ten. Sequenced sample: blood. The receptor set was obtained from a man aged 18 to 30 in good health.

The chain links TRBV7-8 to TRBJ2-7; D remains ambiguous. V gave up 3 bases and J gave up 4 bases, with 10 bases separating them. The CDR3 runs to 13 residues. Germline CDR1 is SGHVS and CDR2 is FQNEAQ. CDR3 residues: CASSLGFLYEQYF. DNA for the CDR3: TGTGCCAGCAGCTTGGGGTTTTTATACGAGCAGTACTTC. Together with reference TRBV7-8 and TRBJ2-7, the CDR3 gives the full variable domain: GAGVSQSPRYKVAKRGQDVALRCDPISGHVSLFWYQQALGQGPEFLTYFQNEAQLDKSGLPSDRFFAERPEGSVSTLKIQRTQQEDSAVYLCASSLGFLYEQYFGPGTRLTVT.

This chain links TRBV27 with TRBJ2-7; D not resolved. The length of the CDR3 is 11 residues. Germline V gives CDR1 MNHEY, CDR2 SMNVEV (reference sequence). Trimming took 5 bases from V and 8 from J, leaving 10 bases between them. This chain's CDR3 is CASSVGLKQYF. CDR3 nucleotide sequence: TGTGCCAGCAGTGTGGGGTTGAAGCAGTACTTC.

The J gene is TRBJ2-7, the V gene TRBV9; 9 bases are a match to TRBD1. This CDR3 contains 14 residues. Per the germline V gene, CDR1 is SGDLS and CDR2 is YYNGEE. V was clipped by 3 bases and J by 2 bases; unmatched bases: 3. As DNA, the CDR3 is TGTGCCAGCAGCGGCACAGGGGGCACCTACGAGCAGTACTTC. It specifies CASSGTGGTYEQYF.

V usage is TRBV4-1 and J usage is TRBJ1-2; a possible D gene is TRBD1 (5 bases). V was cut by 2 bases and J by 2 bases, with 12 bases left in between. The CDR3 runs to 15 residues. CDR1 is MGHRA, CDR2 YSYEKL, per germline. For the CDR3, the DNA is TGCGCCAGCAGCCAAAAAAGGGACGGCAACTATGGCTACACCTTC. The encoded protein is CASSQKRDGNYGYTF.

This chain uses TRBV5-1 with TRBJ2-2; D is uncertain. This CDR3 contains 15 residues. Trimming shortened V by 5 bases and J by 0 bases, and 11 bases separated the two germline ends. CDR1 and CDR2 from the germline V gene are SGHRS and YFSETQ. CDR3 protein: CASSSMTANTGELFF. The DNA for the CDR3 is TGCGCCAGCAGTTCCATGACCGCGAACACCGGGGAGCTGTTTTTT.

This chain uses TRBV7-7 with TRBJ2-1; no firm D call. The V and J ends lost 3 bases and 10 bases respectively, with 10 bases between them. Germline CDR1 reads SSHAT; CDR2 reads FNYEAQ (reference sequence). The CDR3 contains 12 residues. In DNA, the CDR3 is TGTGCCAGCAGCTTTAGTAATGGCGAGCAGTTCTTC. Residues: CASSFSNGEQFF.

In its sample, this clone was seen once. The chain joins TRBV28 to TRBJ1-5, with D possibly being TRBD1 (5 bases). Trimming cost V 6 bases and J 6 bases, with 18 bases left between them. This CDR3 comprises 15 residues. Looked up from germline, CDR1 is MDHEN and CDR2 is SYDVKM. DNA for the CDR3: TGTGCCAGCAGCTCCAGGGTAGGGGTGGGTCAGCCCCAGCATTTT. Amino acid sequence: CASSSRVGVGQPQHF.

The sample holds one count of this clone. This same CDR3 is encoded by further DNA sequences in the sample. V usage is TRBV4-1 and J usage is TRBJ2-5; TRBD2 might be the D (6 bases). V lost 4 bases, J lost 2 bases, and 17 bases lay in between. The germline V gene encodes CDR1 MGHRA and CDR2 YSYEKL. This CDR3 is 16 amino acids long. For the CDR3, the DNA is TGCGCCAGCAGCCCAGCGGGCGGGAACGATCAAGAGACCCAGTACTTC. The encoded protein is CASSPAGGNDQETQYF.

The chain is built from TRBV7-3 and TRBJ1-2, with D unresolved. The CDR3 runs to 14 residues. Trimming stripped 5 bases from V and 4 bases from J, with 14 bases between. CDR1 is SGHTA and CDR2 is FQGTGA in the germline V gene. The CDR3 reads CASSHGRSPYGYTF. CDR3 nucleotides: TGTGCCAGCAGCCACGGACGATCCCCCTATGGCTACACCTTC.

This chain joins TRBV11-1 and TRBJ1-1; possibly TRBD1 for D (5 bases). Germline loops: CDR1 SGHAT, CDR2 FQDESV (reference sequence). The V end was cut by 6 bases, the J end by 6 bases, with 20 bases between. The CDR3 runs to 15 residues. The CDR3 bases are TGTGCCAGCAGGCCGACAGTCTCGGAGTGGGCTGAAGCTTTCTTT. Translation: CASRPTVSEWAEAFF.

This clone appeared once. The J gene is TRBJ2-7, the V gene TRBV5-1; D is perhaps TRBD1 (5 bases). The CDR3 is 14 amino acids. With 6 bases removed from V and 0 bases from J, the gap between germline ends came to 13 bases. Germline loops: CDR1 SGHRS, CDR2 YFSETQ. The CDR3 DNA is TGCGCCAGCATGAAGTTAGACAGCTCCTACGAGCAGTACTTC. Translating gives CASMKLDSSYEQYF.

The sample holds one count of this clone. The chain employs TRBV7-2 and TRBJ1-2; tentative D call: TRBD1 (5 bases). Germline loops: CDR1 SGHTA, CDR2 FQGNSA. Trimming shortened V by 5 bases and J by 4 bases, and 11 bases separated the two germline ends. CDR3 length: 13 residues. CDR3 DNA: TGTGCCAGCAGCCACAGGAACCTCTATGGCTACACCTTC. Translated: CASSHRNLYGYTF. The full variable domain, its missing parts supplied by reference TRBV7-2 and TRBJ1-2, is GAGVSQSPSNKVTEKGKDVELRCDPISGHTALYWYRQSLGQGLEFLIYFQGNSAPDKSGLPSDRFSAERTGGSVSTLTIQRTQQEDSAVYLCASSHRNLYGYTFGSGTRLTVV.

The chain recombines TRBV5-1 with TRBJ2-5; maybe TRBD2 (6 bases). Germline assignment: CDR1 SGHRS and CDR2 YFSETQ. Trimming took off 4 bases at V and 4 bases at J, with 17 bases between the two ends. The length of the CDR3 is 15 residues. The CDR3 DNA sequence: TGCGCCAGCAGCACGGGACTCTCGGAGGGAGAGACCCAGTACTTC. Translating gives CASSTGLSEGETQYF.

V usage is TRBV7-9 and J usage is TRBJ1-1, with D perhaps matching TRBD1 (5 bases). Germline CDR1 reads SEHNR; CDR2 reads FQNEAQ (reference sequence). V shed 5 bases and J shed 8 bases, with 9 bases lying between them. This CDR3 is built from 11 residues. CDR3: CASSRDGEAFF. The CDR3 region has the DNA TGTGCCAGCAGCCGGGACGGAGAAGCTTTCTTT.

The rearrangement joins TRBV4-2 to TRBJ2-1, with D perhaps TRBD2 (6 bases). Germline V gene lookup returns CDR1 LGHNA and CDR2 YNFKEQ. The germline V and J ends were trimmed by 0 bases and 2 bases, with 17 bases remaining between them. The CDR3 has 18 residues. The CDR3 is CASSQDSGPNSPYNEQFF. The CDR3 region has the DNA TGTGCCAGCAGCCAAGATAGCGGCCCCAATTCCCCCTACAATGAGCAGTTCTTC.

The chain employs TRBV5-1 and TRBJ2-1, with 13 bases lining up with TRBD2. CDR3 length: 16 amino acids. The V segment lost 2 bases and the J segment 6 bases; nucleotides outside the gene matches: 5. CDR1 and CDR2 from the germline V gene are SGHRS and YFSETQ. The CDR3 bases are TGCGCCAGCAGCTTCGGGACTAGCGGGATCCCCAATGAGCAGTTCTTC. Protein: CASSFGTSGIPNEQFF. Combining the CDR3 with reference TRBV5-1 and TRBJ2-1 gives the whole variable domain KAGVTQTPRYLIKTRGQQVTLSCSPISGHRSVSWYQQTPGQGLQFLFEYFSETQRNKGNFPGRFSGRQFSNSRSEMNVSTLELGDSALYLCASSFGTSGIPNEQFFGPGTRLTVL.

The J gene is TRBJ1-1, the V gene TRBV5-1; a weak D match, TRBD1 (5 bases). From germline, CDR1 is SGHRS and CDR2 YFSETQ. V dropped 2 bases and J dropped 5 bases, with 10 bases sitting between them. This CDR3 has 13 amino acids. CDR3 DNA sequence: TGCGCCAGCAGCTTAGGGGAGGGGACTGAAGCTTTCTTT. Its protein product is CASSLGEGTEAFF.

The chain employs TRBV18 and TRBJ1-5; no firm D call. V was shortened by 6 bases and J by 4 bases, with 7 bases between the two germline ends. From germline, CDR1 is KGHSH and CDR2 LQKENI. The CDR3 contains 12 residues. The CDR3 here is CASSIENQPQHF. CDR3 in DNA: TGTGCCAGCTCTATAGAAAATCAGCCCCAGCATTTT. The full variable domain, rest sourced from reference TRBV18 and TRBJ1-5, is NAGVMQNPRHLVRRRGQEARLRCSPMKGHSHVYWYRQLPEEGLKFMVYLQKENIIDESGMPKERFSAEFPKEGPSILRIQQVVRGDSAAYFCASSIENQPQHFGDGTRLSIL.

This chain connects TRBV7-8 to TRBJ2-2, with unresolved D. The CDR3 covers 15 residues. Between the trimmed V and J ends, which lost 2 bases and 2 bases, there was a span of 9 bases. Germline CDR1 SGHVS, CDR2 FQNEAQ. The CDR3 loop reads CASSLQAVNTGELFF. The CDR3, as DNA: TGTGCCAGCAGCTTACAGGCAGTTAACACCGGGGAGCTGTTTTTT.

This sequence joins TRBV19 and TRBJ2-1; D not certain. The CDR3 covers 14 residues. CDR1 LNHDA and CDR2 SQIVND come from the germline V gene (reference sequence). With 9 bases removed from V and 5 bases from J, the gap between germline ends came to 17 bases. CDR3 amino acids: CASTTTHPNNEQFF. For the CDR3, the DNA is TGTGCCAGCACAACTACACACCCCAACAATGAGCAGTTCTTC.

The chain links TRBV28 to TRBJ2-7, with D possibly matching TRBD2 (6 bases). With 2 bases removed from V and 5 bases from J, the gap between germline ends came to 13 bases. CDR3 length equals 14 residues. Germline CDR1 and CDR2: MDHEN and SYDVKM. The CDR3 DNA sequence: TGTGCCAGCAGTTTAAACGGGAGAAACCACGAGCAGTACTTC. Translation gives CASSLNGRNHEQYF.

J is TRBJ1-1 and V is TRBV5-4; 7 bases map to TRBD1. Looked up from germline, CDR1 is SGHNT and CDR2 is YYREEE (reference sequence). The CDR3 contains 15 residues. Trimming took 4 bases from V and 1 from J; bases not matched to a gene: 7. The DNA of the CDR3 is TGTGCCAGCAGCCAGGGGACAGCGCCGAACACTGAAGCTTTCTTT. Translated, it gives CASSQGTAPNTEAFF.

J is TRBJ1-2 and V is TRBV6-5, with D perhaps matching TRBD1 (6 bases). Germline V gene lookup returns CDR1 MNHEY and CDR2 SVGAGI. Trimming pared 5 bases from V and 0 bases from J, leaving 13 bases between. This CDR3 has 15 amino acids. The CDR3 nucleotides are TGTGCCAGCAGTCCCTTCGGGGGGCCTAACTATGGCTACACCTTC. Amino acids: CASSPFGGPNYGYTF.

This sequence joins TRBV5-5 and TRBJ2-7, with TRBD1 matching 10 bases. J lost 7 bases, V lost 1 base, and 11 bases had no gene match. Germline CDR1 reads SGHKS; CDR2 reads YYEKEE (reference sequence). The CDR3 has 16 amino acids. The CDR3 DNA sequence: TGTGCCAGCAGCTTGAGGCGGGACAGGGGCCTGAGTGAGCAGTACTTC. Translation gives CASSLRRDRGLSEQYF.

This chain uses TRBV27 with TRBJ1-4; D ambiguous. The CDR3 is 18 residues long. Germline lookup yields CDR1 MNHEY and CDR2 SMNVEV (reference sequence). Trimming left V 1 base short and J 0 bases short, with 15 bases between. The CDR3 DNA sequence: TGTGCCAGCAGTTTATTGCGGGAGCCAGGTTCAACTAATGAAAAACTGTTTTTT. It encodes CASSLLREPGSTNEKLFF. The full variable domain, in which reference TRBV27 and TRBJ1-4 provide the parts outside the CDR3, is EAQVTQNPRYLITVTGKKLTVTCSQNMNHEYMSWYRQDPGLGLRQIYYSMNVEVTDKGDVPEGYKVSRKEKRNFPLILESPSPNQTSLYFCASSLLREPGSTNEKLFFGSGTQLSVL.

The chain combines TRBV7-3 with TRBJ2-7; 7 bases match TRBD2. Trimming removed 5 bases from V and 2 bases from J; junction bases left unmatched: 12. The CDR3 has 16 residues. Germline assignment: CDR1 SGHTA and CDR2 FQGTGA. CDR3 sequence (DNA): TGTGCCAGCAGCGTCGGCCGCCGGGGGGATCCCTACGAGCAGTACTTC. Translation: CASSVGRRGDPYEQYF.

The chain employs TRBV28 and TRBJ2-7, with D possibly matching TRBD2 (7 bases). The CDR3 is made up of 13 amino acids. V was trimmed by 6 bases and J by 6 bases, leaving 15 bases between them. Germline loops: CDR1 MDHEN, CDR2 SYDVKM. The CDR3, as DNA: TGTGCCAGCAGCCTCGGGGGGCCTAGCGAGCAGTACTTC. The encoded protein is CASSLGGPSEQYF.

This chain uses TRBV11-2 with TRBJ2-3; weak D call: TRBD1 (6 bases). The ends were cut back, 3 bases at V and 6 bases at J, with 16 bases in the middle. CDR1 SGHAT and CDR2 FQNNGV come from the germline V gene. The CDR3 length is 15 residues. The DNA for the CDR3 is TGTGCCAGCAGCTTTATGACGGGGACAAGCGATACGCAGTATTTT. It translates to CASSFMTGTSDTQYF.

Written as DNA, the CDR3 is TGTGCCATCAGCGACAGGGGAGGCCGTCGCTACACCTTC. Protein product: CAISDRGGRRYTF. This chain connects TRBV10-3 to TRBJ1-2; 8 nucleotides line up with TRBD1. Germline CDR1 and CDR2: ENHRY and SYGVKD. The CDR3 has 13 residues. J lost 9 bases, V lost 6 bases, and 9 bases had no gene match.

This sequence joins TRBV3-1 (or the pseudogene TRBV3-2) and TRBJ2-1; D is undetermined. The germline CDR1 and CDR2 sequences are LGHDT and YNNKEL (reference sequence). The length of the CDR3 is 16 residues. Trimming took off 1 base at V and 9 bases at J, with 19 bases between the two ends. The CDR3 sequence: CASSQGSLFGPAEQFF. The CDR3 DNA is TGTGCCAGCAGCCAAGGGTCCCTATTTGGGCCAGCTGAGCAGTTCTTC.

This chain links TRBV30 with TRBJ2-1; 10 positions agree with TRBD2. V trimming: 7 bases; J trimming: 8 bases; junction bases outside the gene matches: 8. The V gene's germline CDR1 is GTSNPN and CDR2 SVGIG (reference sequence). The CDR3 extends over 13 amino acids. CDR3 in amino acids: CAFQREGPDEQFF. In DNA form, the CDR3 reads TGTGCCTTTCAGCGGGAGGGCCCCGATGAGCAGTTCTTC.